This entry lists 25 T cell receptor beta chains sequenced from one sample in a study of blood T cell repertoires in COVID-19. The assay was immunoSEQ multiplex PCR, and TCRdb's table has in-frame clones only and misses some. This sample has some 200,000 clones, with over 75% found just once. The source material was peripheral blood. All receptors derive from a woman in her seventies with acute or convalescent COVID-19.

The V and J genes are TRBV23-1 and TRBJ1-6, with a weak D call TRBD1 (5 bases). TRBV23-1 is reported as an ORF; its role is uncertain. Trimming left V 1 base short and J 4 bases short, with 11 bases between. This CDR3 has 16 residues. The CDR3 region is CASSQYATEYNSPLHF. CDR3 nucleotides: TGCGCCAGCAGTCAATATGCGACAGAGTATAATTCACCCCTCCACTTT.

V gene TRBV18 combines with J gene TRBJ1-2; 7 bases are a match to TRBD1. J was trimmed by 6 bases and V by 1 base; bases with no gene match: 11. CDR1 is KGHSH and CDR2 is LQKENI in the germline V gene. This CDR3 is built from 16 residues. CDR3 nucleotides: TGTGCCAGCTCACCACAGGACAGGCTCTATTTCGATGGCTACACCTTC. It specifies CASSPQDRLYFDGYTF.

This clone was recorded once. The rearrangement uses TRBV3-1 (or the pseudogene TRBV3-2) and TRBJ2-2; 10 nucleotides line up with TRBD1. The CDR3 totals 14 residues. Germline CDR1 LGHDT, CDR2 YNNKEL (reference sequence). Germline trimming cut 4 bases from V and 8 bases from J; bases unmatched to any gene: 4. CDR3 DNA sequence: TGTGCCAGCAGCCCGACAGGGGGCCGGGGGGAGCTGTTTTTT. Protein: CASSPTGGRGELFF.

In this sample, this clone turned up once. This chain uses TRBV30 with TRBJ2-7; D perhaps matches TRBD1 (6 bases). The CDR3 totals 11 residues. Germline loops: CDR1 GTSNPN, CDR2 SVGIG (reference sequence). The ends were cut back, 5 bases at V and 2 bases at J, with 7 bases in the middle. The CDR3 protein is CAWDRTYEQYF. CDR3 nucleotide sequence: TGTGCCTGGGACAGGACCTACGAGCAGTACTTC.

This chain joins TRBV14 and TRBJ1-1; D remains unclear. The CDR3 loop spans 13 amino acids. Germline CDR1 is SGHDN and CDR2 is FVKESK. V lost 0 bases, J lost 8 bases, and 10 bases lay in between. CDR3 amino acids: CASSQEAPTEAFF. The CDR3, as DNA: TGTGCCAGCAGCCAAGAAGCGCCAACAGAAGCTTTCTTT.

This chain connects TRBV27 to TRBJ2-1; D perhaps matches TRBD1 (8 bases). The CDR3 consists of 16 residues. Trimming pared 8 bases from V and 1 base from J, leaving 18 bases between. CDR1 and CDR2 (germline): MNHEY, SMNVEV (reference sequence). The CDR3 sequence: CASQGAGRWSYNEQFF. The CDR3 DNA is TGTGCCAGCCAGGGGGCCGGGAGGTGGTCCTACAATGAGCAGTTCTTC.

In its sample, this clone was seen many times. The chain couples TRBV12-3 or TRBV12-4 to TRBJ1-6, with D perhaps matching TRBD1 (6 bases). The CDR3 spans 13 residues. V gave up 6 bases and J gave up 5 bases, with 8 bases separating them. CDR3 bases: TGTGCCAGCAGCCGGACAGATAATTCACCCCTCCACTTT. The encoded protein is CASSRTDNSPLHF.

The rearrangement joins TRBV5-5 to TRBJ2-1; D not resolved. The CDR3 has 13 residues. V gave up 5 bases and J gave up 8 bases, with 14 bases separating them. Per germline, CDR1 SGHKS and CDR2 YYEKEE (reference sequence). This CDR3 reads CASRLSPPYEQFF. For the CDR3, the DNA is TGTGCCAGCAGGTTGAGCCCCCCATATGAGCAGTTCTTC. Supplemented by reference TRBV5-5 and TRBJ2-1, the full variable domain reads DAGVTQSPTHLIKTRGQQVTLRCSPISGHKSVSWYQQVLGQGPQFIFQYYEKEERGRGNFPDRFSARQFPNYSSELNVNALLLGDSALYLCASRLSPPYEQFFGPGTRLTVL.

This chain connects TRBV5-4 to TRBJ2-3, with a weak D call TRBD1 (6 bases). The CDR3 extends over 15 amino acids. V was pared by 4 bases and J by 0 bases, with 12 bases between. Per the germline V gene, CDR1 is SGHNT and CDR2 is YYREEE (reference sequence). The CDR3 nucleotides are TGTGCCAGCAGCAGGGGGACACCGAGCACAGATACGCAGTATTTT. It encodes CASSRGTPSTDTQYF.

This clone was seen a handful of times. The chain combines TRBV19 with TRBJ2-3; the match to TRBD2 covers 14 bases. V gave up 5 bases and J gave up 7 bases; unmatched junction bases: 8. Looked up from germline, CDR1 is LNHDA and CDR2 is SQIVND (reference sequence). This CDR3 has 16 residues. CDR3 sequence reads: CASSLGLAGGLHTQYF. CDR3 coding DNA: TGTGCCAGTAGTCTTGGACTAGCGGGAGGTTTGCATACGCAGTATTTT.

This clone was counted between two and nine times. The chain employs TRBV5-1 and TRBJ2-7; 8 bases map to TRBD2. There are 17 residues in the CDR3. V lost 4 bases and J lost 2; bases outside the gene matches: 14. The germline V gene has CDR1 SGHRS and CDR2 YFSETQ. DNA of the CDR3: TGCGCCAGCAGCCAAGGAACGGGAGGGACCTCGACCTACGAGCAGTACTTC. It translates to CASSQGTGGTSTYEQYF. The whole variable domain, remainder taken from reference TRBV5-1 and TRBJ2-7, is KAGVTQTPRYLIKTRGQQVTLSCSPISGHRSVSWYQQTPGQGLQFLFEYFSETQRNKGNFPGRFSGRQFSNSRSEMNVSTLELGDSALYLCASSQGTGGTSTYEQYFGPGTRLTVT.

This sequence joins TRBV4-1 and TRBJ2-7, with D maybe TRBD1 (6 bases). CDR1 and CDR2 (germline): MGHRA, YSYEKL. The CDR3 is made up of 15 amino acids. Trimming cost V 0 bases and J 3 bases, with 12 bases left between them. In DNA form, the CDR3 reads TGCGCCAGCAGCCAAGACGAGGACAGCTACTACGAGCAGTACTTC. It is translated as CASSQDEDSYYEQYF.

This chain uses TRBV2 with TRBJ2-1; 10 nucleotides align to TRBD2. After removal of 3 bases from V and 8 bases from J, the junction contained 10 bases not matched to a gene. The CDR3 spans 16 residues. Germline V gives CDR1 SNHLY, CDR2 FYNNEI. Here the CDR3 reads CASSDPLAGATDEQFF. DNA for the CDR3: TGTGCCAGCAGTGACCCGCTAGCGGGAGCTACCGATGAGCAGTTCTTC.

V and J are TRBV2 and TRBJ2-5, with D possibly TRBD1 on 5 matching bases. Germline V gives CDR1 SNHLY, CDR2 FYNNEI. This CDR3 region has 12 residues. Trimming took off 3 bases at V and 5 bases at J, with 7 bases between the two ends. For the CDR3, the DNA is TGTGCCAGCAGTGAGTACAGGGAGACCCAGTACTTC. It codes for CASSEYRETQYF. Using reference TRBV2 and TRBJ2-5 for the parts outside the CDR3, the full variable domain is EPEVTQTPSHQVTQMGQEVILRCVPISNHLYFYWYRQILGQKVEFLVSFYNNEISEKSEIFDDQFSVERPDGSNFTLKIRSTKLEDSAMYFCASSEYRETQYFGPGTRLLVL.

The CDR3 protein is CASSRATGADTQYF. The CDR3 nucleotides are TGTGCCAGTAGCAGGGCCACCGGTGCAGATACGCAGTATTTT. The chain joins TRBV19 to TRBJ2-3; TRBD1 might be the D (5 bases). The germline V gene has CDR1 LNHDA and CDR2 SQIVND (reference sequence). Deletions cut 6 bases from V and 4 bases from J, with 14 bases between. The CDR3 length is 14 residues.

Here the CDR3 DNA reads TGTGCCAGCAGTGAAGGCTACGGACAGTTAGCTAACTATGGCTACACCTTC. Its protein is CASSEGYGQLANYGYTF. This chain links TRBV6-1 with TRBJ1-2, with D possibly TRBD1 on 6 matching bases. The ends were cut back, 1 base at V and 0 bases at J, with 15 bases in the middle. The CDR3 runs 17 residues. Germline V gives CDR1 MNHNS, CDR2 SASEGT.

The V gene is TRBV5-1, the J gene TRBJ2-2, with D perhaps matching TRBD1 (6 bases). Germline V gives CDR1 SGHRS, CDR2 YFSETQ. The CDR3 has 14 residues. Between the trimmed V and J ends, which lost 6 bases and 2 bases, there was a span of 11 bases. Here the CDR3 reads CASNRQDNTGELFF. The DNA of the CDR3 is TGCGCCAGCAACAGACAGGACAACACCGGGGAGCTGTTTTTT. Combining the CDR3 with reference TRBV5-1 and TRBJ2-2 gives the whole variable domain KAGVTQTPRYLIKTRGQQVTLSCSPISGHRSVSWYQQTPGQGLQFLFEYFSETQRNKGNFPGRFSGRQFSNSRSEMNVSTLELGDSALYLCASNRQDNTGELFFGEGSRLTVL.

The genes are TRBV19 and TRBJ1-5; 9 bases align to TRBD1. This CDR3 spans 17 amino acids. V dropped 1 base and J dropped 6; count of bases not matched to a gene: 10. Germline assignment: CDR1 LNHDA and CDR2 SQIVND (reference sequence). The CDR3 sequence is CASSIGPGQGSSQPQHF. The CDR3, as DNA: TGTGCCAGTAGTATAGGGCCGGGACAGGGATCGAGTCAGCCCCAGCATTTT.

The genes are TRBV5-4 and TRBJ2-2; TRBD2 agrees at 10 bases. This CDR3 has 17 amino acids. Germline CDR1 and CDR2: SGHNT and YYREEE (reference sequence). With 0 bases clipped from V and 4 bases from J, the junction kept 6 bases outside the gene matches. The CDR3 reads CASSLVRLAGATGELFF. In nucleotides, the CDR3 is TGTGCCAGCAGCTTGGTTCGGCTAGCGGGAGCCACCGGGGAGCTGTTTTTT.

The chain employs TRBV9 and TRBJ2-1; possibly TRBD1 for D (6 bases). From germline, CDR1 is SGDLS and CDR2 YYNGEE. This CDR3 comprises 17 residues. V lost 3 bases, J lost 0 bases, and 16 bases lay in between. CDR3 protein: CASSARQVLSSYNEQFF. As DNA, the CDR3 is TGTGCCAGCAGCGCCAGACAGGTTCTAAGCTCCTACAATGAGCAGTTCTTC.

The rearrangement links TRBV15 to TRBJ1-3; D is unclear. Germline assignment: CDR1 LNHNV and CDR2 YYDKDF (reference sequence). This CDR3 contains 16 residues. The V end was cut by 0 bases, the J end by 2 bases, with 11 bases between. CDR3 sequence: CATSRDRGFPGNTIYF. As DNA, the CDR3 is TGTGCCACCAGCAGAGACCGAGGGTTTCCTGGAAACACCATATATTTT.

The genes are TRBV27 and TRBJ2-7; TRBD2 is a possible D gene (6 bases). The ends were cut back, 5 bases at V and 3 bases at J, with 11 bases in the middle. The germline CDR1 and CDR2 sequences are MNHEY and SMNVEV (reference sequence). This CDR3 has 13 amino acids. The CDR3 sequence: CASSPGGGYEQYF. In nucleotides, the CDR3 is TGTGCCAGCAGTCCCGGGGGTGGCTACGAGCAGTACTTC.

This clone has just a few counts. The rearrangement links TRBV15 to TRBJ1-2; D unclear. Germline V CDR1 and CDR2: LNHNV, YYDKDF (reference sequence). The CDR3 is 15 amino acids. The ends were cut back, 5 bases at V and 7 bases at J, with 20 bases in the middle. The CDR3 DNA reads as TGTGCCACCAGCGCCCGGTCGACTACCATAGGTGGCTACACCTTC. It specifies CATSARSTTIGGYTF.

This clone appeared a few times. The V call is TRBV18, the J call TRBJ1-2; D may be TRBD1 (6 bases). This CDR3 region has 14 residues. Between the trimmed V and J ends, which lost 3 bases and 8 bases, there was a span of 16 bases. CDR1 and CDR2 (germline): KGHSH, LQKENI. This CDR3 reads CASSPNRGAEGYTF. The CDR3 DNA reads TGTGCCAGCTCACCGAATCGGGGGGCAGAAGGCTACACCTTC.

A single count supports this clone. This chain connects TRBV3-1 (or the pseudogene TRBV3-2) to TRBJ1-1; no firm D call. V dropped 1 base and J dropped 1 base, with 4 bases sitting between them. The CDR3 is made up of 13 amino acids. CDR1 is LGHDT, CDR2 YNNKEL, per germline (reference sequence). CDR3 in DNA: TGTGCCAGCAGCCAAGTCTGGAACACTGAAGCTTTCTTT. This codes for CASSQVWNTEAFF.